This TCR beta chain comes out of a study of vaccination effects on CD4 cells after COVID-19. Study findings and constraints: Clones arising from infection and from vaccination showed marked clonal contraction late after vaccination. Only a single clone (1 of 255 vaccine-induced clones in healthy vaccinees) cross-reacted with common cold coronaviruses.

Within the ViraFEST assay, antigen-specific CD4+ T cells underwent expansion with viral peptide pools prior to sequencing. With more than 9 days of culture completed, CD4+ T cells were isolated. Each participant was given two doses of one vaccine (BNT162b2 or mRNA-1273). The vaccine recipients had no prior SARS-CoV-2 infection, with negative nucleocapsid antibodies. CDR1 SEHNR and CDR2 FQNEAQ come from the germline V gene (reference sequence). V shed 2 bases, J shed 1 base, and the junction held 0 bases outside the gene matches. CDR3 length: 15 amino acids. Repertoires were generated with immunoSEQ multiplex PCR, while TCRdb's copy carries only in-frame clones and drops some. Of 55,000 to 70,000 clones detected, about 80% appear once; the ten largest clones hold 0.85% to 1%. This clone was detected only a few times. Its antigen remains unidentified.

The TCR sequence derives from a human donor who received a COVID-19 vaccine. The material sequenced was CD4+ T cells from PBMCs cultured with HCoV-OC43 spike peptides, taken after COVID-19 vaccination. Subset indicated: HCoV-OC43 spike overlapping peptide pool stimulation. The rearrangement links TRBV7-9 to TRBJ2-3, with TRBD2 identical over 10 bases. The CDR3 DNA is TGTGCCAGCAGCTTACTAGCGGGGGGCACAGATACGCAGTATTTT. This gives the protein CASSLLAGGTDTQYF.